A selection of T cell receptor beta chains follows, all from one sample in a study of Tregs in tolerant kidney transplant recipients. The data were produced by immunoSEQ multiplex PCR, yet TCRdb's version contains in-frame clones alone and is incomplete. The table shows fewer than 95,000 clones, with roughly 93% occurring only once. The sample consisted of CD4+ T cells from blood (PBMCs), taken 12 months after the transplant. The source of these receptors is a human patient who received a combined kidney and bone marrow transplant. Some T cells may have originated in the graft donor. The CDR3 runs from the conserved cysteine through the conserved F or W. Each record gives: D gene, clone size, J gene, V gene, CDR3 protein, CDR3 DNA. D genes are given only for firm matches. Only some rows state a clone size, as once, few, many or a class for expanded clones.

D gene: NA; clone size: NA; J gene: TRBJ2-3; V gene: TRBV7-3; CDR3 protein: CASSLRGRPTDTQYF; CDR3 DNA: TGTGCCAGCAGCTTAAGGGGCAGGCCAACAGATACGCAGTATTTT
D gene: TRBD2; clone size: NA; J gene: TRBJ2-5; V gene: TRBV19; CDR3 protein: CASSPVAGHQETQYF; CDR3 DNA: TGTGCCAGTAGTCCGGTAGCGGGACACCAAGAGACCCAGTACTTC
D gene: NA; clone size: NA; J gene: TRBJ2-5; V gene: TRBV30; CDR3 protein: CAWSPGRSWETQYF; CDR3 DNA: TGTGCCTGGAGTCCGGGGAGATCCTGGGAGACCCAGTACTTC
D gene: NA; clone size: NA; J gene: TRBJ2-5; V gene: TRBV9; CDR3 protein: CASSVAVWGGARETQYF; CDR3 DNA: TGTGCCAGCAGCGTAGCGGTATGGGGGGGGGCCCGAGAGACCCAGTACTTC
D gene: NA; clone size: NA; J gene: TRBJ2-3; V gene: TRBV6-5; CDR3 protein: CASSPPGRDEGTQYF; CDR3 DNA: TGTGCCAGCAGTCCCCCTGGGCGGGATGAGGGTACGCAGTATTTT
D gene: TRBD2; clone size: NA; J gene: TRBJ2-7; V gene: TRBV4-2; CDR3 protein: CASSHQAGAGEQYF; CDR3 DNA: TGTGCCAGCAGCCATCAAGCGGGGGCAGGAGAGCAGTACTTC
D gene: TRBD1; clone size: NA; J gene: TRBJ2-1; V gene: TRBV7-8; CDR3 protein: CASSLGTGKYNEQFF; CDR3 DNA: TGTGCCAGCAGCCTCGGGACAGGGAAATACAATGAGCAGTTCTTC
D gene: TRBD1; clone size: NA; J gene: TRBJ2-1; V gene: TRBV10-3; CDR3 protein: CAISESTGGPYNEQFF; CDR3 DNA: TGTGCCATCAGTGAGTCCACAGGGGGCCCCTACAATGAGCAGTTCTTC
D gene: NA; clone size: few; J gene: TRBJ2-7; V gene: TRBV29-1; CDR3 protein: CSVGRLRGEQYF; CDR3 DNA: TGCAGCGTTGGGCGGTTAAGGGGCGAGCAGTACTTC
D gene: NA; clone size: NA; J gene: TRBJ2-3; V gene: TRBV4-2; CDR3 protein: CASSPRGGARADTQYF; CDR3 DNA: TGTGCCAGCAGCCCCCGAGGCGGGGCCAGGGCAGATACGCAGTATTTT
D gene: NA; clone size: NA; J gene: TRBJ2-4; V gene: TRBV4-1; CDR3 protein: CASSQEGGGKENIQYF; CDR3 DNA: TGCGCCAGCAGCCAAGAAGGTGGGGGGAAGGAAAACATTCAGTACTTC
D gene: NA; clone size: NA; J gene: TRBJ1-5; V gene: TRBV7-8; CDR3 protein: CASSPKTRRSGNVNQPQHF; CDR3 DNA: TGTGCCAGCAGCCCCAAAACACGCCGCTCGGGGAACGTCAATCAGCCCCAGCATTTT
D gene: TRBD1; clone size: NA; J gene: TRBJ1-2; V gene: TRBV4-2; CDR3 protein: CASSQPVWADRANYGYTF; CDR3 DNA: TGTGCCAGCAGCCAACCCGTCTGGGCGGACAGGGCCAACTATGGCTACACCTTC
D gene: NA; clone size: NA; J gene: TRBJ2-5; V gene: TRBV7-2; CDR3 protein: CASRRPAGRQETQYF; CDR3 DNA: TGTGCCAGCAGACGCCCGGCAGGGCGTCAAGAGACCCAGTACTTC
D gene: NA; clone size: NA; J gene: TRBJ2-5; V gene: TRBV9; CDR3 protein: CASSPLGGAEETQYF; CDR3 DNA: TGTGCCAGCAGCCCCCTAGGCGGGGCGGAAGAGACCCAGTACTTC
D gene: TRBD1; clone size: NA; J gene: TRBJ1-5; V gene: TRBV29-1; CDR3 protein: CSVEEPGQGASQPQHF; CDR3 DNA: TGCAGCGTTGAAGAACCGGGACAGGGGGCCAGTCAGCCCCAGCATTTT
D gene: TRBD2; clone size: once; J gene: TRBJ2-3; V gene: TRBV7-3; CDR3 protein: CASSRGGMISTDTQYF; CDR3 DNA: TGTGCCAGCAGCCGCGGGGGGATGATTTCCACAGATACGCAGTATTTT
D gene: TRBD1; clone size: NA; J gene: TRBJ1-4; V gene: TRBV9; CDR3 protein: CASSESGTGGEKLFF; CDR3 DNA: TGTGCCAGCAGCGAGTCCGGGACAGGGGGTGAAAAACTGTTTTTT
D gene: TRBD2; clone size: NA; J gene: TRBJ2-3; V gene: TRBV15; CDR3 protein: CATSRGAGRVGDTQYF; CDR3 DNA: TGTGCCACCAGCAGAGGGGCAGGGAGGGTCGGAGATACGCAGTATTTT
D gene: NA; clone size: NA; J gene: TRBJ1-3; V gene: TRBV19; CDR3 protein: CATHRDNTIYF; CDR3 DNA: TGTGCCACGCACAGGGACAACACCATATATTTT
D gene: NA; clone size: once; J gene: TRBJ2-7; V gene: TRBV7-8; CDR3 protein: CASSLAGGFSYEQYF; CDR3 DNA: TGTGCCAGCAGCTTAGCTGGAGGCTTCTCCTACGAGCAGTACTTC
D gene: NA; clone size: NA; J gene: TRBJ1-1; V gene: TRBV15; CDR3 protein: CATSRGQVRNTEAFF; CDR3 DNA: TGTGCCACCAGCAGAGGACAGGTTCGGAACACTGAAGCTTTCTTT
D gene: TRBD1; clone size: NA; J gene: TRBJ2-7; V gene: TRBV11-3; CDR3 protein: CASSSRRGGGGEQYF; CDR3 DNA: TGTGCCAGCAGCTCGAGAAGAGGGGGCGGAGGCGAGCAGTACTTC
D gene: TRBD2; clone size: NA; J gene: TRBJ2-2; V gene: TRBV4-3; CDR3 protein: CASSPRLAGEGTGELFF; CDR3 DNA: TGCGCCAGCAGCCCCAGACTAGCGGGAGAAGGCACCGGGGAGCTGTTTTTT
D gene: NA; clone size: few; J gene: TRBJ1-2; V gene: TRBV19; CDR3 protein: CASSTFDSLYGYTF; CDR3 DNA: TGTGCCAGTAGTACCTTCGACAGTTTGTATGGCTACACCTTC
D gene: NA; clone size: NA; J gene: TRBJ2-7; V gene: TRBV7-9; CDR3 protein: CASSLQGFAYEQYF; CDR3 DNA: TGTGCCAGCAGCTTACAGGGGTTCGCCTACGAGCAGTACTTC
D gene: TRBD2; clone size: few; J gene: TRBJ2-5; V gene: TRBV4-3; CDR3 protein: CASSQDRGLAGGRGTQYF; CDR3 DNA: TGCGCCAGCAGCCAGGATCGAGGACTAGCGGGAGGGCGGGGGACCCAGTACTTC
D gene: NA; clone size: NA; J gene: TRBJ2-1; V gene: TRBV7-9; CDR3 protein: CASSSRRSGYNEQFF; CDR3 DNA: TGTGCCAGCAGCTCCCGTAGATCCGGCTACAATGAGCAGTTCTTC
D gene: NA; clone size: NA; J gene: TRBJ1-1; V gene: TRBV10-1; CDR3 protein: CASSHEVSPEAFF; CDR3 DNA: TGCGCCAGCAGTCATGAGGTGTCCCCTGAAGCTTTCTTT
D gene: NA; clone size: NA; J gene: TRBJ2-3; V gene: TRBV7-9; CDR3 protein: CASSYSTSQHTDTQYF; CDR3 DNA: TGTGCCAGCAGCTATAGCACGTCCCAGCACACAGATACGCAGTATTTT
D gene: TRBD1; clone size: NA; J gene: TRBJ2-1; V gene: TRBV27; CDR3 protein: CASSLTGGFYNEQFF; CDR3 DNA: TGTGCCAGCAGTCTAACAGGGGGCTTTTACAATGAGCAGTTCTTC